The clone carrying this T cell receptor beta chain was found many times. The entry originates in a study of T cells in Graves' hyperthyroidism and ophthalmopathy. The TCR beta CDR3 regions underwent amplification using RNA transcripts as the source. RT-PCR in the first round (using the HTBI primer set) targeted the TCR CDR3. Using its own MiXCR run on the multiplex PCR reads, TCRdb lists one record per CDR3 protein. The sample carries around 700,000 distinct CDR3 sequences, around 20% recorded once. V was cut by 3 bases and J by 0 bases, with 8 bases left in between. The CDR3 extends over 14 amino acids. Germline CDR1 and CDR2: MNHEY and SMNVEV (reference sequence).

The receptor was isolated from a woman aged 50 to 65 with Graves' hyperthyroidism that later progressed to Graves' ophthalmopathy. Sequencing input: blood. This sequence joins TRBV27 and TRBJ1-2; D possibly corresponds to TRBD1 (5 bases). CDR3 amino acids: CASSFGGPNYGYTF. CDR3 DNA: TGTGCCAGCAGTTTCGGGGGACCTAACTATGGCTACACCTTC.